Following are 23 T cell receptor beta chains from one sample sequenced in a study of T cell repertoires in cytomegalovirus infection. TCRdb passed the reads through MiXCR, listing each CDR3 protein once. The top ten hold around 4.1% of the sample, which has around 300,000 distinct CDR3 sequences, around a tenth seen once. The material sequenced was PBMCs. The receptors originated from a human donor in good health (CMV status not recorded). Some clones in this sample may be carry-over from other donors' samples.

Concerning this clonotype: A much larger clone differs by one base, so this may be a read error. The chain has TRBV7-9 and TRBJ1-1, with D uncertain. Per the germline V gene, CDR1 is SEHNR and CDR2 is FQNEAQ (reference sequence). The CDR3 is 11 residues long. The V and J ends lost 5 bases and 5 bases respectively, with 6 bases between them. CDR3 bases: TGTGCCAGCAGCCCCCAGACTGAAGCTTTCTTT. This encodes CASSPQTEAFF.

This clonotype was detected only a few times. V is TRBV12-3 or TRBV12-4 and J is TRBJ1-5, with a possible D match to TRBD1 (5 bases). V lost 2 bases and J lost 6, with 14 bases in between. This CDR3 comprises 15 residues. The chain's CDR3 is CASSLSGGGSQPQHF. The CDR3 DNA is TGTGCCAGCAGTTTAAGTGGTGGGGGAAGTCAGCCCCAGCATTTT.

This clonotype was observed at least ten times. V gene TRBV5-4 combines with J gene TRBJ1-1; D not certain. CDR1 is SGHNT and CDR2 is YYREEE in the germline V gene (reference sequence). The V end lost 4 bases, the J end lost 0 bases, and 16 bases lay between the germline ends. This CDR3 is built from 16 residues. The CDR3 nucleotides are TGTGCCAGCAGCCCAACAGCGGGGAGAGTGAACACTGAAGCTTTCTTT. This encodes CASSPTAGRVNTEAFF.

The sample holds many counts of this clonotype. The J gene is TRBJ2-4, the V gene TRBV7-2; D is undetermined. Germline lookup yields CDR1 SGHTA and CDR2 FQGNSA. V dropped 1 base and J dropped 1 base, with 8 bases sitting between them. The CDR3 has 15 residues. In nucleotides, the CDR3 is TGTGCCAGCAGCTTAGGGGGTTTTGCCAAAAACATTCAGTACTTC. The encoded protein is CASSLGGFAKNIQYF.

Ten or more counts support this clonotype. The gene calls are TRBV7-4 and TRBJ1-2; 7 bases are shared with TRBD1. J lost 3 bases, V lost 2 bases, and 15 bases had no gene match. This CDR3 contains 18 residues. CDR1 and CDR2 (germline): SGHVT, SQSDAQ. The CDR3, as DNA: TGTGCCAGCAGCTTACCCCCGGGACAGATCTCGGCGGACTATGGCTACACCTTC. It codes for CASSLPPGQISADYGYTF.

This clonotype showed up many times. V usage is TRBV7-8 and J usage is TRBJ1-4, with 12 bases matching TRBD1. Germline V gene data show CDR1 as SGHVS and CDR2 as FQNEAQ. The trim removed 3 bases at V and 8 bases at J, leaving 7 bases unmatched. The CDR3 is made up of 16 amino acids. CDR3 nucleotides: TGTGCCAGCAGCTTGGAGGGACAGGGGGCCTTGGAAAAACTGTTTTTT. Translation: CASSLEGQGALEKLFF.

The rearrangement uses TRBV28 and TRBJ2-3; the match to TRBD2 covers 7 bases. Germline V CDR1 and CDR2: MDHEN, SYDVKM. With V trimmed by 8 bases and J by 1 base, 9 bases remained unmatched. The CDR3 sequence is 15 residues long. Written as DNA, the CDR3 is TGTGCCAGCCTCCTTGGGGGGGAGGGCACAGATACGCAGTATTTT. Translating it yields CASLLGGEGTDTQYF.

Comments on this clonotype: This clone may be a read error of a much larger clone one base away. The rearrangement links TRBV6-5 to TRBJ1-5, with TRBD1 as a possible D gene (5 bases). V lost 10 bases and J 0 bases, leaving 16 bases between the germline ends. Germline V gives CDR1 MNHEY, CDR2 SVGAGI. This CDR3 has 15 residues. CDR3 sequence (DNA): TGTGCCACCCGTCCGACAGTGGATAGCAATCAGCCCCAGCATTTT. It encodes CATRPTVDSNQPQHF.

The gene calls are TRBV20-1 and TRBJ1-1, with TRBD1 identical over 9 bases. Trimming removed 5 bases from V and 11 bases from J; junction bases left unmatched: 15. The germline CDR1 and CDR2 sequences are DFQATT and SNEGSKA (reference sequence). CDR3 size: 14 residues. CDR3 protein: CSAFPDRGRIAAFF. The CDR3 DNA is TGCAGTGCTTTCCCAGACAGGGGGAGGATTGCGGCTTTCTTT.

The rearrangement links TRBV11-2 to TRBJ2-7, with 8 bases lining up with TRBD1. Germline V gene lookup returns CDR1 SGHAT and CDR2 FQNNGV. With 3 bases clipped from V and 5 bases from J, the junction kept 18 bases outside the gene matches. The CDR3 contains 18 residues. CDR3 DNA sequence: TGTGCCAGCAGCTTCCTCTTACCCCGGACAGGGAAGGTCCACGAGCAGTACTTC. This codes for CASSFLLPRTGKVHEQYF.

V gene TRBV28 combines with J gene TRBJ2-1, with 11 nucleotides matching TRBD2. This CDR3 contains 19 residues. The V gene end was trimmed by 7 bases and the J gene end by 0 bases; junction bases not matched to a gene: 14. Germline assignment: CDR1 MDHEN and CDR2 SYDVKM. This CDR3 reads CASTLYGTSGPFSYNEQFF. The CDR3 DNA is TGTGCCAGCACCCTTTACGGGACTAGCGGACCATTCTCCTACAATGAGCAGTTCTTC.

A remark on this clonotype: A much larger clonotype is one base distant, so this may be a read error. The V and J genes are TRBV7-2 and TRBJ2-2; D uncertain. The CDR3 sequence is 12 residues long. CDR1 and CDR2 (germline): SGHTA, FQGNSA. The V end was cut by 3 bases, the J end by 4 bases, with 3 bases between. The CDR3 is CTSSFSTGELFF. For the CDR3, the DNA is TGTACCAGCAGCTTTAGCACCGGGGAGCTGTTTTTT.

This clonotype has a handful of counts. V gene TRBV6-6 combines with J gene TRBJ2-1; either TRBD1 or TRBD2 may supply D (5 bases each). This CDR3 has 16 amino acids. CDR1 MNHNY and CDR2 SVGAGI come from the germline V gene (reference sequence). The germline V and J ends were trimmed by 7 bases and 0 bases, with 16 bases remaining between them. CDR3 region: CASTQVGVSSYNEQFF. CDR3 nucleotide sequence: TGTGCCAGCACCCAAGTGGGGGTGAGCTCCTACAATGAGCAGTTCTTC.

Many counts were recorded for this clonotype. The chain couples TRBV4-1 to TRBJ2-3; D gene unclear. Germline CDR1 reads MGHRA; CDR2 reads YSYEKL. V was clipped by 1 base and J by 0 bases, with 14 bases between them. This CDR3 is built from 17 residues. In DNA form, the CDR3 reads TGCGCCAGCAGCCAAGTCCTCCCAAGTACTAGCACAGATACGCAGTATTTT. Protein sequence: CASSQVLPSTSTDTQYF.

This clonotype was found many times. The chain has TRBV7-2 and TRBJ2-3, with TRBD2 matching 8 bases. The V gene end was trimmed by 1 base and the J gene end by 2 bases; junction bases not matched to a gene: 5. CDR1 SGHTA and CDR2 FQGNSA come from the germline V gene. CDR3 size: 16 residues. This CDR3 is CASSLEAGAYTDTQYF. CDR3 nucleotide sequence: TGTGCCAGCAGCTTAGAAGCGGGGGCCTACACAGATACGCAGTATTTT.

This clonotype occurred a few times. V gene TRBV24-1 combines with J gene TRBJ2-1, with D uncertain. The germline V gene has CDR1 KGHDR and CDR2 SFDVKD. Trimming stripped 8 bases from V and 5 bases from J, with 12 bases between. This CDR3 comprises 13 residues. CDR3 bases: TGTGCCACCAAGGCAGTAGAAGACAATGAGCAGTTCTTC. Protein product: CATKAVEDNEQFF.

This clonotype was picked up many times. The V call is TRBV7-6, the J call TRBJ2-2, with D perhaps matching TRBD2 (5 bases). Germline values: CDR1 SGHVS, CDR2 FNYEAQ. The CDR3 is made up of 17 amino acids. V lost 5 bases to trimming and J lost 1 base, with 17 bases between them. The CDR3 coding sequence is TGTGCCAGCAGCCGACGGGATGGAGACCAGAACACCGGGGAGCTGTTTTTT. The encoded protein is CASSRRDGDQNTGELFF.

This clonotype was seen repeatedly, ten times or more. The chain's CDR3 is CASSRQGPEYF. CDR3 in DNA: TGTGCCAGCAGCAGGCAGGGCCCGGAGTATTTT. The chain couples TRBV5-6 to TRBJ2-3; D possibly corresponds to TRBD1 (5 bases). Trimming stripped 4 bases from V and 13 bases from J, with 13 bases between. This CDR3 is built from 11 residues. Germline values: CDR1 SGHDT, CDR2 YYEEEE.

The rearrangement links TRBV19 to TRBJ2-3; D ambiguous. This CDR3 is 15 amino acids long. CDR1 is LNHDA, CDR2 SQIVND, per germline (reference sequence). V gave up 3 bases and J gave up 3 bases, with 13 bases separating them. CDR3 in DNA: TGTGCCAGTAGTATCTCCCCAGCTTTAACAGATACGCAGTATTTT. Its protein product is CASSISPALTDTQYF.

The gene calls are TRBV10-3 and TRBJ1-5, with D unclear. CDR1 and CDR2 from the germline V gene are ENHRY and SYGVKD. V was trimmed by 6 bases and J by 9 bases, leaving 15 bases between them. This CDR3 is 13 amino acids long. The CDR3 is CAIRVDLGWPQHF. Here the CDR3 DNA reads TGTGCCATCAGGGTGGACCTGGGTTGGCCCCAGCATTTT.

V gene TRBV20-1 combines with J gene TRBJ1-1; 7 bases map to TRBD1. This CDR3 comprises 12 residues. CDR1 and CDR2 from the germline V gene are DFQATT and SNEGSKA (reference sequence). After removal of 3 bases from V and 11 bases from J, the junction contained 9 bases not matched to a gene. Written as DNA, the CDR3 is TGCAGTGCTAGGATAGGGGGCGCGGCCGCTTTCTTT. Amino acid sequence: CSARIGGAAAFF.

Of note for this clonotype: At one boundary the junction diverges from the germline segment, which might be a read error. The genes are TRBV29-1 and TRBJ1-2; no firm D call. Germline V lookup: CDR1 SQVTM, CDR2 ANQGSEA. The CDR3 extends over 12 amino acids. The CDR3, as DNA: TGCAGCGTTGAAGGAGTTAACTATGGCTACAACTTC. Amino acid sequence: CSVEGVNYGYNF.

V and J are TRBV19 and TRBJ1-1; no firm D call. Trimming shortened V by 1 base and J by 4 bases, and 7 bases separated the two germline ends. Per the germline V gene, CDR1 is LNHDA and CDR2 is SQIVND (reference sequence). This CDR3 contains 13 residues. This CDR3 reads CASSIGPATEAFF. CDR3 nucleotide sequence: TGTGCCAGTAGTATAGGTCCCGCCACTGAAGCTTTCTTT. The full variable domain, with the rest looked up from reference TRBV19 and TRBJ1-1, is DGGITQSPKYLFRKEGQNVTLSCEQNLNHDAMYWYRQDPGQGLRLIYYSQIVNDFQKGDIAEGYSVSREKKESFPLTVTSAQKNPTAFYLCASSIGPATEAFFGQGTRLTVV.